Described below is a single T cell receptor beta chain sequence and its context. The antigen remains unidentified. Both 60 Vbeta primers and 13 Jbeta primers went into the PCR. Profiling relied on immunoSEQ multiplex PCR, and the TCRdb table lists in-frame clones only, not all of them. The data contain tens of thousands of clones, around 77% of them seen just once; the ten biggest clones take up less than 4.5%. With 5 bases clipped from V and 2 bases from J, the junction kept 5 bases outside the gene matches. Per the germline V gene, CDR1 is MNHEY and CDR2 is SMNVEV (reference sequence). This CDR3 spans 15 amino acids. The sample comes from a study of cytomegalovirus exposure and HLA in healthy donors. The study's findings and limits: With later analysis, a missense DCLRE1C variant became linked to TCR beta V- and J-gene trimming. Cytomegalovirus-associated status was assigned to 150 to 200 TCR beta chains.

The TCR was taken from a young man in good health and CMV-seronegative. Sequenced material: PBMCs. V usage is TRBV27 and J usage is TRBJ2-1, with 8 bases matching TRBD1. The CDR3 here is CASSPTGGTYNEQFF. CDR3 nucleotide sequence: TGTGCCAGCAGTCCAACAGGGGGGACCTACAATGAGCAGTTCTTC.